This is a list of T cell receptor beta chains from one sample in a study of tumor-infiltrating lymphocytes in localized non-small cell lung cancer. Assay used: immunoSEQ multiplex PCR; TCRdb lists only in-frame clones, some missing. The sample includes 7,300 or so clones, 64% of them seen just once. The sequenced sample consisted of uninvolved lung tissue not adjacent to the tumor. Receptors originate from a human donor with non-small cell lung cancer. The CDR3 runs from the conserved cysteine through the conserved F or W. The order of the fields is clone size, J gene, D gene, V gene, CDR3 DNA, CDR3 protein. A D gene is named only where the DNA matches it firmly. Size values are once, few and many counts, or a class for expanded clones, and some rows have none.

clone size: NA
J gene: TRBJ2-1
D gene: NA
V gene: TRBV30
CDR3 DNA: TGTGCCTGGAGTCGACAGCACAATGAGCAGTTCTTC
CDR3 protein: CAWSRQHNEQFF

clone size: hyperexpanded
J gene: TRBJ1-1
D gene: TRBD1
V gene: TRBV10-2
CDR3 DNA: TGCGCCAGCAGTGAGTCAAGGACAGGAGCTAACATGAACACTGAAGCTTTCTTT
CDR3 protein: CASSESRTGANMNTEAFF

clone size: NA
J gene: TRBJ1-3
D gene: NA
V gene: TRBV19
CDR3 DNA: TGTGCCAGTAGTACGGGGAACTCTGGAAACACCATATATTTT
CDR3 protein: CASSTGNSGNTIYF

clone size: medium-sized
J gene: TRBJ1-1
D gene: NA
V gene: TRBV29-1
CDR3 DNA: TGCAGCGTCAATAGGGGGGGGTCGGCTGAAGCTTTCTTT
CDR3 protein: CSVNRGGSAEAFF

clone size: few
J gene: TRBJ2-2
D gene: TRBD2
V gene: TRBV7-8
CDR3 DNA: TGTGCCAGCAGCACCCGAGTAGCGGGGGGCCTCGGCGGGGAGCTGTTTTTT
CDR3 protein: CASSTRVAGGLGGELFF

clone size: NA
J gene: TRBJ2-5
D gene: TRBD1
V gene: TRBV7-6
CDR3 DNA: TGTGCCAGCAGCACCCGACAGGGTAGGGCCGAGACCCAGTACTTC
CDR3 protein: CASSTRQGRAETQYF

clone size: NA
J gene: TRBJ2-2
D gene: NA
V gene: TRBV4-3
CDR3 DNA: TGCGCCAGCAGCAAACAGGGAGGTAACACCGGGGAGCTGTTTTTT
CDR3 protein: CASSKQGGNTGELFF

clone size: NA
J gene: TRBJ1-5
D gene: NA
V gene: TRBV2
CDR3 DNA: TGTGCCAGCAGTGAAGCGCGGGGGGCAGGGCAGCCCCAGCATTTT
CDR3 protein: CASSEARGAGQPQHF

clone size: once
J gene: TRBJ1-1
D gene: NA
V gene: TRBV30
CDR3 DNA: TGTGCCTGGAACCTGAGGCAAACCGGAGCTTTCTTT
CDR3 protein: CAWNLRQTGAFF

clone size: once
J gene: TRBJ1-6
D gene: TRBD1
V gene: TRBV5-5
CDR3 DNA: TGTGCCAGCAGCCTTGGGACAGGGGTTAATTCACCCCTCCACTTT
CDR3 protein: CASSLGTGVNSPLHF

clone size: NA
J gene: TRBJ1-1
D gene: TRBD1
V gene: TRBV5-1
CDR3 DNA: TGCGCCAGCAGCTGGCGACAGGGGAACACTGAAGCTTTCTTT
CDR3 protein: CASSWRQGNTEAFF

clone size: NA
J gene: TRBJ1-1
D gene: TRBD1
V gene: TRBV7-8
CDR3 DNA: TGTGCCAGCAGCATAAACAGGGGAAACACTGAAGCTTTCTTT
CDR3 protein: CASSINRGNTEAFF

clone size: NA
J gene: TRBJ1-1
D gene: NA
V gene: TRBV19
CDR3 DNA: TGTGCCAGTAGTAAAGGGCAGGTATCGGTCAACACTGAAGCTTTCTTT
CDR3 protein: CASSKGQVSVNTEAFF

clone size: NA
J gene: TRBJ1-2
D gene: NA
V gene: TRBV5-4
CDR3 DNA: TGTGCCAGCAGCTTCCCGGGCGGGTACGGAGGCTACACCTTC
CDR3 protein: CASSFPGGYGGYTF

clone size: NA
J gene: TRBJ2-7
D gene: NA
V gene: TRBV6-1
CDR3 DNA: TGTGCCAGCAGCGGGGATTCCTACGAGCAGTACTTC
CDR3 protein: CASSGDSYEQYF

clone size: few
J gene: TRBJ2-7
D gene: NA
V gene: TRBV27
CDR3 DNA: TGTGCCACCGGGAACCCCTACGAGCAGTACTTC
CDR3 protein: CATGNPYEQYF

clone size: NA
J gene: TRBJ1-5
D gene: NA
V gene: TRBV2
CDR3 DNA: TGTGCCAGCAGTCTCAATCCGGGAAGCTCCCGACAGCCCCAGCATTTT
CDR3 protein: CASSLNPGSSRQPQHF

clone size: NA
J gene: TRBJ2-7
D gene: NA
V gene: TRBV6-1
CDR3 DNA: TGTGCCAGCAGTGAAGGGGTCGGAGGGGCAGCTTTCTACGAGCAGTACTTC
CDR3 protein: CASSEGVGGAAFYEQYF

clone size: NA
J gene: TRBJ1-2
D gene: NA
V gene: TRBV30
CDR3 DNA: TGTGCCTGGACCACCGACAGATGGTATGGCTACACCTTC
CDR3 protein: CAWTTDRWYGYTF

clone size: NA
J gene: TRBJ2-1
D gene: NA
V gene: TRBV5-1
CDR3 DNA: TGCGCCAGCAGCTTGTTGCCGGGCCTGAGCTCCTACAATGAGCAGTTCTTC
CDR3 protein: CASSLLPGLSSYNEQFF

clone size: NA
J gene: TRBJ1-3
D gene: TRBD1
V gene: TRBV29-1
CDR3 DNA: TGCAGCGTTGAAGGGGACAGGGTTGGAAACACCATATATTTT
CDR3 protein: CSVEGDRVGNTIYF

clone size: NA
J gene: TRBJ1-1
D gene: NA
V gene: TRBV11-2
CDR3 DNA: TGTGCCAGCAGCTTAGTTCAGGAGGGCACTGAAGCTTTCTTT
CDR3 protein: CASSLVQEGTEAFF

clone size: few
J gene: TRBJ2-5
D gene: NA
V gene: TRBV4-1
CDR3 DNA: TGCGCCAGCAGCCAAGTGCGAGGGAGTCTGGAGACCCAGTACTTC
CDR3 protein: CASSQVRGSLETQYF

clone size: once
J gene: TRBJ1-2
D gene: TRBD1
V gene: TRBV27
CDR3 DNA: TGTGCCAGCGGACAGGGGTCCTCGTATGGCTACACCTTC
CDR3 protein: CASGQGSSYGYTF

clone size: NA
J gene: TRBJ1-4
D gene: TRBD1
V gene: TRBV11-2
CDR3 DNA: TGTGCCAGCAGGCCAGGGGGCGCTTTTGAAAAACTGTTTTTT
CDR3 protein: CASRPGGAFEKLFF

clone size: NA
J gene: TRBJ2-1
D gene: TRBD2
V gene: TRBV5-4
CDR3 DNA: TGTGCCAGCAGTTCTCCCCCACAAGCGGGGGGGCTGGGAGAGCAGTTCTTC
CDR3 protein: CASSSPPQAGGLGEQFF

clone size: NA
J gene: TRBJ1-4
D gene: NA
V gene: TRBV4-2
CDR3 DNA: TGTGCCAGCAGCCAAGGGCAGCGGATGGAAAATGAAAAACTGTTTTTT
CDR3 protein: CASSQGQRMENEKLFF

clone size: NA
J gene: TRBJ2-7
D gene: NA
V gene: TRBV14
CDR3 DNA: TGTGCCAGCAGCCAAGGGAGAGGGGGGCCCTACGAGCAGTACTTC
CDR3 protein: CASSQGRGGPYEQYF

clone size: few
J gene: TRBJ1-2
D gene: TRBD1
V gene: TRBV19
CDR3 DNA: TGTGCCAGTACCCGAGGGGACAGAGTCTATGGCTACACCTTC
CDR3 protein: CASTRGDRVYGYTF

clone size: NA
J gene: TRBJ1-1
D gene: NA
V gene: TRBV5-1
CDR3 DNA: TGCGCCAGCAGCTTCGGCACCCTGAACACTGAAGCTTTCTTT
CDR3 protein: CASSFGTLNTEAFF

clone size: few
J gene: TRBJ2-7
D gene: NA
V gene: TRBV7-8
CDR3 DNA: TGTGCCAGCAGCTTCGTGGGGGAGCAGTACTTC
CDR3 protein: CASSFVGEQYF

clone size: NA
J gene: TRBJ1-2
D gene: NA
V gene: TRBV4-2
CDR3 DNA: TGTGCCAGCAGCCAAGCCATGGGGGCAGACCCCCGTGGCTACACCTTC
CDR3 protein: CASSQAMGADPRGYTF

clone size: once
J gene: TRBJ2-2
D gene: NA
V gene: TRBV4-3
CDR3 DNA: TGCGCCAGCAGCCAAGCGACGGTGACAGGAAAGACCGGGGAGCTGTTTTTT
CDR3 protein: CASSQATVTGKTGELFF

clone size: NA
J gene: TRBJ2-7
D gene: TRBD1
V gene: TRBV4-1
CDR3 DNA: TGCGCCAGCAGCCAAGGACAGGGGGATGTCTACGAGCAGTACTTC
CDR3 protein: CASSQGQGDVYEQYF

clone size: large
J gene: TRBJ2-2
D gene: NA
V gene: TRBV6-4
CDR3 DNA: TGTGCCACCCAAGGGGAGACCACCGGGGAGCTGTTTTTT
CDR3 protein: CATQGETTGELFF

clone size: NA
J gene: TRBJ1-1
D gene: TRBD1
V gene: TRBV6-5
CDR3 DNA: TGTGCCACCACGGACAGGTTGAACACTGAAGCTTTCTTT
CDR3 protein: CATTDRLNTEAFF

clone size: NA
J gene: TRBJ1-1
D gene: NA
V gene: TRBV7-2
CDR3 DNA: TGTGCCAGCAGCTTGGGGGGCTCGGCTGAAGCTTTCTTT
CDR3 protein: CASSLGGSAEAFF